A selection of T cell receptor beta chains follows, all from one sample in a study of blood T cell repertoires in COVID-19. Sequenced by immunoSEQ multiplex PCR; TCRdb stores in-frame clones only, minus some. The sample includes about 140,000 clones, approximately 90% of them seen just once. Specimen: peripheral blood. The source of these receptors is a woman aged 80 or over with acute or convalescent COVID-19. CDR3s include the opening cysteine and the closing phenylalanine or tryptophan. D genes are given only for firm matches. A row's size may be missing; if present it is once, few, many or a size class.

.	TRBJ1-5	TRBD1	TRBV30	TGTGCCTGGACCCGGGACAGGGATCTTCAGCCCCAGCATTTT	CAWTRDRDLQPQHF
.	TRBJ2-5	.	TRBV7-3	TGTGCCAGCAGCGTCGGGGTTTCGGAGACCCAGTACTTC	CASSVGVSETQYF
.	TRBJ2-7	TRBD2	TRBV6-1	TGTGCCAGCAGTGAAAGAACTAGCGGGGGGTACGAGCAGTACTTC	CASSERTSGGYEQYF
.	TRBJ1-4	.	TRBV12-3/TRBV12-4	TGTGCCAGCAGTGGGCAACTTGAAAAACTGTTTTTT	CASSGQLEKLFF
.	TRBJ2-4	.	TRBV19	TGTGCCAGTAGTATAGTTTCAGGGGTAGCCAAAAACATTCAGTACTTC	CASSIVSGVAKNIQYF
.	TRBJ1-2	.	TRBV3-1/TRBV3-2	TGTGCCAGCAGCCATGACAGTAAGTTCTATGGCTACACCTTC	CASSHDSKFYGYTF
.	TRBJ1-2	.	TRBV9	TGTGCCAGCAGCGTAGAGGAGGTCAGAACACCTAACTATGGCTACACCTTC	CASSVEEVRTPNYGYTF
.	TRBJ1-5	.	TRBV6-5	TGTGCCAGCAGTTACGGGGGCGATGGCAATCAGCCCCAGCATTTT	CASSYGGDGNQPQHF
.	TRBJ1-6	.	TRBV3-1/TRBV3-2	TGTGCCAGCAGATCCCAGGGGCGCTTGGAAAATTCACCCCTCCACTTT	CASRSQGRLENSPLHF
.	TRBJ2-2	TRBD1	TRBV2	TGTGCCAGCAGGGGACAGTTGTCGCACACCGGGGAGCTGTTTTTT	CASRGQLSHTGELFF
.	TRBJ1-4	TRBD1	TRBV4-3	TGCGCCAGCAGCCAAGATCTCCTCGGGACAGGGAGGGTAACTAATGAAAAACTGTTTTTT	CASSQDLLGTGRVTNEKLFF
.	TRBJ1-1	.	TRBV6-5	TGTGCCAGCAGTTACGGGCGGAACACTGAAGCTTTCTTT	CASSYGRNTEAFF
.	TRBJ1-2	.	TRBV18	TGTGCCAGCTCACCAGTTACAGTCGGGGGTTATGGCTACACCTTC	CASSPVTVGGYGYTF
.	TRBJ1-4	.	TRBV6-1	TGTGCCAGCAGTGAGCCCGGGACACCTGGGGTTGAAAAACTGTTTTTT	CASSEPGTPGVEKLFF
.	TRBJ1-2	.	TRBV6-5	TGTGCCAGCAGTACAAAACAGGGCGGGTATGGCTACACCTTC	CASSTKQGGYGYTF
.	TRBJ1-6	TRBD1	TRBV5-6	TGTGCCAGCAGCACCTACAGGGGTAATTCACCCCTCCACTTT	CASSTYRGNSPLHF
.	TRBJ1-1	TRBD1	TRBV5-1	TGCGCCAGCACCTTCGGACAGGGGAACACTGAAGCTTTCTTT	CASTFGQGNTEAFF
.	TRBJ1-5	.	TRBV12-3/TRBV12-4	TGTGCCACGGCAAGGCAGGTCAATCAGCCCCAGCATTTT	CATARQVNQPQHF
.	TRBJ1-5	.	TRBV6-5	TGTGCCAGCGTAGCCGGGACTACGAATCAGCCCCAGCATTTT	CASVAGTTNQPQHF
.	TRBJ1-6	.	TRBV3-1/TRBV3-2	TGTGCCAGCAGCCAAGGGGTTGCCGCAGGTTCACCCCTCCACTTT	CASSQGVAAGSPLHF
few	TRBJ2-3	.	TRBV11-3	TGTGCCAGCAGTCATAGACGGGGCACAGATACGCAGTATTTT	CASSHRRGTDTQYF
.	TRBJ1-4	.	TRBV12-3/TRBV12-4	TGTGCCAGCAACCCCGGCGGGGAAAAACTGTTTTTT	CASNPGGEKLFF
.	TRBJ2-7	.	TRBV5-4	TGTGCCAGCAGCCTAGGGAGGTACGAGCAGTACTTC	CASSLGRYEQYF
once	TRBJ2-2	.	TRBV3-1/TRBV3-2	TGTGCCAGCAGCCAAGACGACTTCGACCCATTAAACACCGGGGAGCTGTTTTTT	CASSQDDFDPLNTGELFF
.	TRBJ2-5	.	TRBV6-5	TGTGCCAGCAAAAGGAGGAAACAAGAGACCCAGTACTTC	CASKRRKQETQYF
.	TRBJ1-5	.	TRBV2	TGTGCCAGCAGTAACCCCCTCACGGGTCAGCCCCAGCATTTT	CASSNPLTGQPQHF
.	TRBJ1-2	.	TRBV19	TGTGCCAGTAGTATATCCCCGGGACACCCGGCCTATGGCTACACCTTC	CASSISPGHPAYGYTF
.	TRBJ1-2	TRBD1	TRBV7-2	TGTGCCAGCAGCCCCGACAGGGGGCACGGCTACACCTTC	CASSPDRGHGYTF
.	TRBJ2-6	.	TRBV7-2	TGTGCCAGCAGCCTTAGAGGGGGTCACTCCTCTGGGGCCAACGTCCTGACTTTC	CASSLRGGHSSGANVLTF
.	TRBJ1-1	.	TRBV5-1	TGCGCCAGCAGCTTGGACAGGGCGAACACTGAAGCTTTCTTT	CASSLDRANTEAFF
.	TRBJ1-2	.	TRBV6-5	TGTGCCAGCAGTTACGGGGGGGACAATCTCGTCTATGGCTACACCTTC	CASSYGGDNLVYGYTF
.	TRBJ1-2	.	TRBV24-1	TGTGCCACCAGTGAAAACGACAGGAACTATGGCTACACCTTC	CATSENDRNYGYTF
.	TRBJ2-3	.	TRBV10-3	TGTGCCATCAGTGGGAGGGGGCAAGATGTAGATACGCAGTATTTT	CAISGRGQDVDTQYF
.	TRBJ1-2	.	TRBV2	TGTGCCAGCAGGGAGAACTATGGCTACACCTTC	CASRENYGYTF
.	TRBJ2-2	.	TRBV3-1/TRBV3-2	TGTGCCAGCACCACACAAAACACCGGGGAGCTGTTTTTT	CASTTQNTGELFF
.	TRBJ1-6	.	TRBV9	TGTGCCAGCAGCCTTACAGGGAAGTCCCTCCACTTT	CASSLTGKSLHF
.	TRBJ2-7	TRBD2	TRBV7-2	TGTGCCAGCAGCCGCGGGACTAGCGGGGGGTTCGAGCAGTACTTC	CASSRGTSGGFEQYF
.	TRBJ1-2	TRBD1	TRBV2	TGTGCCAGCAGTGTACAGGGGGACGGGGGCTACACCTTC	CASSVQGDGGYTF
.	TRBJ1-5	TRBD1	TRBV6-2/TRBV6-3	TGTGCCAGCAGTTCCGGGACAGGGGTGCTCTATCAGCCCCAGCATTTT	CASSSGTGVLYQPQHF
.	TRBJ1-6	TRBD1	TRBV7-3	TGTGCCAGCAGCACCGGGACAGCGATAAATTCACCCCTCCACTTT	CASSTGTAINSPLHF
.	TRBJ2-3	TRBD1	TRBV29-1	TGCAGCGTTGAAACAGGGGCAGATACGCAGTATTTT	CSVETGADTQYF
.	TRBJ1-2	.	TRBV6-2/TRBV6-3	TGTGCCAGCAGTTACTCCTCGGGATCCCTGGATGGCTACACCTTC	CASSYSSGSLDGYTF
.	TRBJ1-1	.	TRBV19	TGTGCCAGTAGTATAGCTCCGGACACCGAAGCTTTCTTT	CASSIAPDTEAFF
.	TRBJ1-2	.	TRBV10-3	TGTGCCATCAGGGCGACGGACAGCGCCTTTAACTATGGCTACACCTTC	CAIRATDSAFNYGYTF
.	TRBJ1-2	.	TRBV7-9	TGTGCCAGCAGCCTGGGTGGGGGCCTACAATATGGCTACACCTTC	CASSLGGGLQYGYTF
.	TRBJ1-4	.	TRBV4-2	TGTGCCAGCAGCCAAGATGGGGCGGGAGAAAAACTGTTTTTT	CASSQDGAGEKLFF
.	TRBJ1-2	TRBD1	TRBV4-1	TGCGCCAGCAGCCAAGTGGGACAGGGGCATGGCTACACCTTC	CASSQVGQGHGYTF
.	TRBJ1-4	TRBD1	TRBV7-2	TGTGCCAGCAGCCCCCGGACAGGGAATAATGAAAAACTGTTTTTT	CASSPRTGNNEKLFF
.	TRBJ1-6	.	TRBV18	TGTGCCAGCTCACCGGTGGCAGGGGATAATTCACCCCTCCACTTT	CASSPVAGDNSPLHF
.	TRBJ2-2	TRBD1	TRBV18	TGTGCCAGCTCATTTACAGGGGGAATGAACACCGGGGAGCTGTTTTTT	CASSFTGGMNTGELFF
.	TRBJ2-1	.	TRBV18	TGTGCCAGCTCACCTCGCCGCGCAGGGAACTCCTACAATGAGCAGTTCTTC	CASSPRRAGNSYNEQFF